These T cell receptor beta chains were read from a single sample in a study of blood T cell repertoires in COVID-19. The protocol was immunoSEQ multiplex PCR, while the TCRdb copy is restricted to in-frame clones and leaves out a portion. The sample lists approximately 150,000 clones, over 80% occurring once. The source material was peripheral blood. These receptor sequences come from a woman aged 70 to 79 with acute or convalescent COVID-19. CDR3s include the opening cysteine and the closing phenylalanine or tryptophan. The D gene is left open where the match is weak. Part of the rows lack a size; the others show once, few, many or a class for expanded clones.

v_gene: TRBV28
j_gene: TRBJ2-3
abundance: -
d_gene: TRBD2
CDR3nt: TGTGCCAGCACCATTAGCGGGGGGGCAATAGATACGCAGTATTTT
CDR3aa: CASTISGGAIDTQYF

v_gene: TRBV28
j_gene: TRBJ2-7
abundance: -
d_gene: -
CDR3nt: TGTGCCAGCAGCGAGCCGGGACTCACACGTTACGAGCAGTACTTC
CDR3aa: CASSEPGLTRYEQYF

v_gene: TRBV5-8
j_gene: TRBJ2-7
abundance: -
d_gene: -
CDR3nt: TGTGCCAGCAGCTTGGACTCCGAGCAGTACTTC
CDR3aa: CASSLDSEQYF

v_gene: TRBV19
j_gene: TRBJ1-5
abundance: -
d_gene: TRBD1
CDR3nt: TGTGCCAGTAGTAATCAGGGGGATCAGCCCCAGCATTTT
CDR3aa: CASSNQGDQPQHF

v_gene: TRBV5-6
j_gene: TRBJ2-2
abundance: -
d_gene: TRBD1
CDR3nt: TGTGCCAGCAGCCCGACCAGGACAGGGGGTATTACCGGGGAGCTGTTTTTT
CDR3aa: CASSPTRTGGITGELFF

v_gene: TRBV11-2
j_gene: TRBJ1-5
abundance: -
d_gene: -
CDR3nt: TGTGCCAGCAGCTTCTCGGAGGAAAGCAATCAGCCCCAGCATTTT
CDR3aa: CASSFSEESNQPQHF

v_gene: TRBV10-3
j_gene: TRBJ2-7
abundance: -
d_gene: -
CDR3nt: TGTGCCATCAGTGAGTCCGGCGGCAGTCCCGAGCAGTACTTC
CDR3aa: CAISESGGSPEQYF

v_gene: TRBV2
j_gene: TRBJ1-2
abundance: -
d_gene: TRBD1
CDR3nt: TGTGCCAGCAGTGAGTGGGGACAGGGCGTCTATGGCTACACCTTC
CDR3aa: CASSEWGQGVYGYTF

v_gene: TRBV28
j_gene: TRBJ2-7
abundance: -
d_gene: TRBD2
CDR3nt: TGTGCCAGCAGTGCTCGGGGAGCGGGAGGAGGGTACGAGCAGTACTTC
CDR3aa: CASSARGAGGGYEQYF

v_gene: TRBV3-1/TRBV3-2
j_gene: TRBJ2-5
abundance: once
d_gene: -
CDR3nt: TGTGCCAGCAGCCGGCAAAACACCCAAGAGACCCAGTACTTC
CDR3aa: CASSRQNTQETQYF

v_gene: TRBV28
j_gene: TRBJ1-6
abundance: -
d_gene: -
CDR3nt: TGTGCCAGCGCAAGTTTACAGGATAATTCACCCCTCCACTTT
CDR3aa: CASASLQDNSPLHF

v_gene: TRBV11-2
j_gene: TRBJ1-5
abundance: -
d_gene: -
CDR3nt: TGTGCCAGCAGCTTCGGACAGCATAATCAGCCCCAGCATTTT
CDR3aa: CASSFGQHNQPQHF

v_gene: TRBV24-1
j_gene: TRBJ1-1
abundance: -
d_gene: TRBD1
CDR3nt: TGTGCCACCAGTGACCCGGGACAGGGGGCAAGTGAAGCTTTCTTT
CDR3aa: CATSDPGQGASEAFF

v_gene: TRBV5-4
j_gene: TRBJ1-1
abundance: -
d_gene: -
CDR3nt: TGTGCCAGCAGCTTGGTCGGGGGGCGCACTGAAGCTTTCTTT
CDR3aa: CASSLVGGRTEAFF

v_gene: TRBV27
j_gene: TRBJ1-1
abundance: -
d_gene: TRBD1
CDR3nt: TGTGCCAGCAGTTTATCGACAGGGGTCGCTGAAGCTTTCTTT
CDR3aa: CASSLSTGVAEAFF

v_gene: TRBV5-1
j_gene: TRBJ2-2
abundance: -
d_gene: -
CDR3nt: TGCGCCAGCAGCTTGGCTCTCGGGAACACCGGGGAGCTGTTTTTT
CDR3aa: CASSLALGNTGELFF

v_gene: TRBV18
j_gene: TRBJ2-2
abundance: -
d_gene: TRBD1
CDR3nt: TGTGCCAGCTCACCAGCGGACAGGGCTACTGCGAACACCGGGGAGCTGTTTTTT
CDR3aa: CASSPADRATANTGELFF

v_gene: TRBV29-1
j_gene: TRBJ2-5
abundance: -
d_gene: TRBD1
CDR3nt: TGCAGCGGGATACAGGGGGCAGAGACCCAGTACTTC
CDR3aa: CSGIQGAETQYF

v_gene: TRBV7-2
j_gene: TRBJ2-5
abundance: -
d_gene: TRBD1
CDR3nt: TGTGCCAGCAGCTTAGCGTGGACAGGGAAAGAGACCCAGTACTTC
CDR3aa: CASSLAWTGKETQYF

v_gene: TRBV20-1
j_gene: TRBJ1-1
abundance: few
d_gene: -
CDR3nt: TGCAGTGCTTACGACAGAAACGAAGCTTTCTTT
CDR3aa: CSAYDRNEAFF

v_gene: TRBV7-9
j_gene: TRBJ2-1
abundance: -
d_gene: -
CDR3nt: TGTGCCAGCAGCAAAGCCGGTTGGTCCTACAATGAGCAGTTCTTC
CDR3aa: CASSKAGWSYNEQFF

v_gene: TRBV7-2
j_gene: TRBJ1-2
abundance: once
d_gene: -
CDR3nt: TGTGCCAGCAGCTTAGGGCAGGGCATTTACGTTGGCTACACCTTC
CDR3aa: CASSLGQGIYVGYTF

v_gene: TRBV3-1/TRBV3-2
j_gene: TRBJ1-5
abundance: medium-sized
d_gene: TRBD1
CDR3nt: TGTGCCAGCAGCCAAGATACAGACAGGGGGCTGTTTGGCAATCAGCCCCAGCATTTT
CDR3aa: CASSQDTDRGLFGNQPQHF

v_gene: TRBV5-1
j_gene: TRBJ1-6
abundance: -
d_gene: -
CDR3nt: TGCGCCAGCAGCTTGCAGGGAATGGATAATTCACCCCTCCACTTT
CDR3aa: CASSLQGMDNSPLHF

v_gene: TRBV5-8
j_gene: TRBJ1-5
abundance: -
d_gene: -
CDR3nt: TGTGCCAGCACCACCGGGACATCGGCCCTTGGCAATCAGCCCCAGCATTTT
CDR3aa: CASTTGTSALGNQPQHF

v_gene: TRBV5-3
j_gene: TRBJ2-7
abundance: -
d_gene: -
CDR3nt: TGTGCCAGAAGCTGGAGGCTGGTTGACGAGCAGTACTTC
CDR3aa: CARSWRLVDEQYF

v_gene: TRBV3-1/TRBV3-2
j_gene: TRBJ1-1
abundance: -
d_gene: TRBD1
CDR3nt: TGTGCCAGCAGCCCTCGACAGGGATGGACTGAAGCTTTCTTT
CDR3aa: CASSPRQGWTEAFF

v_gene: TRBV11-3
j_gene: TRBJ1-5
abundance: -
d_gene: -
CDR3nt: TGTGCCAGCAGCTTAGATTCCGAGGTTTTAGGCAATCAGCCCCAGCATTTT
CDR3aa: CASSLDSEVLGNQPQHF

v_gene: TRBV2
j_gene: TRBJ2-1
abundance: once
d_gene: -
CDR3nt: TGTGCCAGCACCCCGACTCGATTCAATGAGCAGTTCTTC
CDR3aa: CASTPTRFNEQFF

v_gene: TRBV9
j_gene: TRBJ2-1
abundance: -
d_gene: TRBD1
CDR3nt: TGTGCCAGCAGCGTGGCGGGACAGGGGGCGCGCAATGAGCAGTTCTTC
CDR3aa: CASSVAGQGARNEQFF

v_gene: TRBV18
j_gene: TRBJ1-3
abundance: few
d_gene: -
CDR3nt: TGTGCCAGCTCCCCGGGAGGGTCTGGAAACACCATATATTTT
CDR3aa: CASSPGGSGNTIYF

v_gene: TRBV27
j_gene: TRBJ2-3
abundance: -
d_gene: TRBD2
CDR3nt: TGTGCCAGCAGGCTTAGACTAGCGGGATTCACAGATACGCAGTATTTT
CDR3aa: CASRLRLAGFTDTQYF

v_gene: TRBV7-2
j_gene: TRBJ1-6
abundance: -
d_gene: TRBD1
CDR3nt: TGTGCCAGCAGCCAGACAGGGGGCAATTCACCCCTCCACTTT
CDR3aa: CASSQTGGNSPLHF

v_gene: TRBV19
j_gene: TRBJ2-3
abundance: few
d_gene: -
CDR3nt: TGTGCCAGTAGTATCGGGAGCGGCGCAGATACGCAGTATTTT
CDR3aa: CASSIGSGADTQYF

v_gene: TRBV7-9
j_gene: TRBJ2-1
abundance: -
d_gene: -
CDR3nt: TGTGCCAGCAGCTTATGGGGGGTAGGAGAGTACAATGAGCAGTTCTTC
CDR3aa: CASSLWGVGEYNEQFF

v_gene: TRBV9
j_gene: TRBJ2-2
abundance: -
d_gene: TRBD1
CDR3nt: TGTGCCAGCAGCGTAACTACAGGGGGAACCGGGGAGCTGTTTTTT
CDR3aa: CASSVTTGGTGELFF

v_gene: TRBV27
j_gene: TRBJ2-2
abundance: -
d_gene: TRBD1
CDR3nt: TGTGCCAGCAGTTTGACAGGGGGCAGCGACACCGGGGAGCTGTTTTTT
CDR3aa: CASSLTGGSDTGELFF

v_gene: TRBV19
j_gene: TRBJ2-5
abundance: -
d_gene: -
CDR3nt: TGTGCCAGTAGTACTTTCGGGGAGACCCAGTACTTC
CDR3aa: CASSTFGETQYF

v_gene: TRBV3-1/TRBV3-2
j_gene: TRBJ1-2
abundance: -
d_gene: -
CDR3nt: TGTGCCAGCAGCCAAGATCTGGGAGCTAACTATGGCTACACCTTC
CDR3aa: CASSQDLGANYGYTF

v_gene: TRBV6-2/TRBV6-3
j_gene: TRBJ2-3
abundance: -
d_gene: TRBD2
CDR3nt: TGTGCCAGCAGTTATACGACTAGCGGTGGCGGGGATACGCAGTATTTT
CDR3aa: CASSYTTSGGGDTQYF

v_gene: TRBV28
j_gene: TRBJ1-2
abundance: -
d_gene: -
CDR3nt: TGTGCCAGCACCAGGGGTAACTATGGCTACACCTTC
CDR3aa: CASTRGNYGYTF

v_gene: TRBV24-1
j_gene: TRBJ2-1
abundance: -
d_gene: TRBD2
CDR3nt: TGTGCCACCAGTGTAGCGGGAGTTGGCTATGAGCAGTTCTTC
CDR3aa: CATSVAGVGYEQFF

v_gene: TRBV5-6
j_gene: TRBJ1-3
abundance: -
d_gene: -
CDR3nt: TGTGCCAGCATTAAAACAGGAACTGGAAACACCATATATTTT
CDR3aa: CASIKTGTGNTIYF

v_gene: TRBV18
j_gene: TRBJ2-1
abundance: -
d_gene: TRBD1
CDR3nt: TGTGCCAGCTCACCACTCCTCGGACAGGGTGGTAGTGAGCAGTTCTTC
CDR3aa: CASSPLLGQGGSEQFF

v_gene: TRBV6-5
j_gene: TRBJ1-2
abundance: few
d_gene: TRBD1
CDR3nt: TGTGCCAGCAGTCGAACATGGACAGGGGTCTCCCTCACCTTC
CDR3aa: CASSRTWTGVSLTF

v_gene: TRBV6-2/TRBV6-3
j_gene: TRBJ1-2
abundance: -
d_gene: TRBD1
CDR3nt: TGTGCCAGCAGTTACTCGACAGGGGTCTATGGCTACACCTTC
CDR3aa: CASSYSTGVYGYTF

v_gene: TRBV24-1
j_gene: TRBJ2-3
abundance: -
d_gene: TRBD1
CDR3nt: TGTGCCACCAGTGACAAAGGGACAGGGGGAATGGGTACAGATACGCAGTATTTT
CDR3aa: CATSDKGTGGMGTDTQYF